This T cell receptor (beta chain) is from a study of neurological immune-mediated disorders (dated by TCRdb to between 2018 and 2021). The study in broad terms: The study compared peripheral blood TCR-beta repertoires of HTLV-I-associated myelopathy (HAM/TSP) patients, multiple sclerosis patients and healthy controls using UMI-based sequencing. The 90 to 120 TCR-beta libraries covered PBMC samples along with longitudinal samples, technical triplicates, and paired sorted CD4+ and CD8+ T-cell subsets. The cohort was made up of approximately 69 subjects, consisting of roughly 15 HAM/TSP patients, approximately 35 multiple sclerosis patients and 20 healthy controls. Longitudinal HAM/TSP and healthy donors were sampled at 3 time-points each (about 3-45 month intervals).

cDNA synthesis used template-switch 5'RACE with a primer carrying a 10-nucleotide random unique molecular identifier tagging each TCR transcript. Over 160 million TCR-beta sequences, covering 15-18 subjects, were produced in each sequencing run. The RNeasy kit was used for extraction of total RNA. Using the KAPA Real-time Library Amplification kit, TCR-beta VDJ regions were amplified with primers for the TCR constant region and the 5'RACE anchor. A first PCR added sample indexes and Illumina adaptors, and a second PCR then raised library yield. After Ampure bead purification, the roughly 650 bp TCR product was size-selected on a 2% E-gel SizeSelection system. Before pooling, library quality was checked on a Bioanalyzer, concentration was measured with Qubit, and libraries were quantified with the Kapa Library Quantification kit. Paired-end 2 x 150 bp sequencing of the libraries was performed on an Illumina HiSeq 2500. To increase sequence diversity, roughly 24-32% phiX was spiked into each library pool. As for the original processing: The UMI-based MiGEC pipeline processed quality-filtered reads and removed over 85% of raw TCR sequences during error correction. VDJ genes were aligned to IMGT germline references, and clonotypes were defined by unique CDR3 amino acid sequence plus V-J genes. Clonal expansion, Shannon diversity and CDR3 relatedness (CalcPairwiseDistances, ClusterSamples) were evaluated with VDJtools, and phylogenetic trees were built with CLCbio workbench. Using coefficient-of-variation modelling across technical triplicates, the study counted a clone as expanded if it had at least 8 unique UMIs. The public reads were quality trimmed at Q25 with fastp and then assembled into clones with MiXCR by TCRdb, keeping productive beta chains. All rows with the same CDR3 protein become a single entry with the most common DNA and genes. What appears here as the V and J calls and clone size reflects TCRdb's work, not the paper's. This sample has around 51,000 distinct CDR3 sequences in its table, and 12% of those were observed once. The top ten clones comprise 9% of the sample.

The paper's findings and limits, for the study overall: No identical CDR3 amino acid sequences were found to be shared among expanded clones across subjects, suggesting that TCR-beta repertoires were private in all groups. TCR clonal expansion was highest in HAM/TSP patients and lowest in MS patients, with MS patients falling below even healthy controls.

This clonotype was counted at least ten times. Its binding antigen is unknown. Base qualities are not recorded, but no much larger clone differs from it by a single base. The time point label, read with the paper, signifies: longitudinal time-point 3. Unsorted PBMC libraries were generated from 2 million PBMCs stored in RNAlater at -80 °C until RNA extraction. Peripheral blood was subjected to Ficoll-Hypaque density gradient centrifugation to isolate PBMCs, which were then cryopreserved in liquid nitrogen. The CDR3 spans 16 residues, from the cysteine through the phenylalanine. The kept DNA is CDR3 alone, 48 bases in frame from the first base. Trimming leaves V shorter by 6 bases and J shorter by 9 bases, with the junction holding 13 bases beyond the gene matches. Sequences SGHTA (CDR1) and FQGNSA (CDR2) are obtained from the germline V gene.

The clonotype originates from a male donor with HTLV-1-associated myelopathy (HAM/TSP). The chain joins TRBV7-2 to TRBJ2-1, with 11 middle bases fitting TRBD2. The sequenced material came from PBMCs. The DNA sequence is given as TGTGCCAGCAGAGACGGACTAGCGGGTCGGGATACTGAGCAGTTCTTC. This yields the protein CASRDGLAGRDTEQFF.